Shown below are 28 T cell receptor beta chains from a single sample sequenced in a study of cytotoxic CD8 clonotypes in ibrutinib-treated CLL. Only in-frame clones appear in the TCRdb table, and some are missing; sequencing was by immunoSEQ multiplex PCR. The sample carries roughly 300,000 clones, 60% to 80% recorded once. Sample: PBMCs, taken at disease progression, from a patient treated with ibrutinib. These receptors were taken from a human donor with chronic lymphocytic leukemia.

V and J are TRBV10-3 and TRBJ2-5, with 12 bases aligning to TRBD2. V lost 6 bases to trimming and J lost 1 base; unmatched junction nucleotides: 3. CDR1 and CDR2 (germline): ENHRY, SYGVKD. The length of the CDR3 is 15 residues. The CDR3 DNA is TGTGCCATCAGCGGACTAGCGGGGTCCCAAGAGACCCAGTACTTC. It is translated as CAISGLAGSQETQYF.

This clone was observed a few times. The chain couples TRBV5-5 to TRBJ1-3, with D unresolved. V was clipped by 0 bases and J by 3 bases, with 13 bases between them. This CDR3 has 16 residues. Germline V gives CDR1 SGHKS, CDR2 YYEKEE (reference sequence). The CDR3 sequence is CASSLEAGSRGNTIYF. CDR3 sequence (DNA): TGTGCCAGCAGCTTGGAGGCGGGAAGTCGTGGAAACACCATATATTTT.

V and J are TRBV19 and TRBJ2-1; D remains unclear. The V end lost 5 bases, the J end lost 7 bases, and 9 bases lay between the germline ends. The CDR3 runs 12 residues. Germline CDR1 and CDR2: LNHDA and SQIVND (reference sequence). The CDR3 DNA sequence: TGTGCCAGTAGTTCGGGCAGTAATGAGCAGTTCTTC. Its translation is CASSSGSNEQFF.

The CDR3 here is CASSLRSRTLSNQPQHF. For the CDR3, the DNA is TGTGCCAGCAGTTTAAGGAGTCGGACGCTTAGCAATCAGCCCCAGCATTTT. The chain has TRBV27 and TRBJ1-5; D is unresolved. Germline CDR1 and CDR2: MNHEY and SMNVEV (reference sequence). CDR3 length: 17 residues. Trimming cost V 2 bases and J 0 bases, with 14 bases left between them.

This clone was detected a few times. This rearrangement joins TRBV7-3 to TRBJ2-1; 11 bases match TRBD2. The CDR3 loop spans 14 amino acids. Per the germline V gene, CDR1 is SGHTA and CDR2 is FQGTGA. The V gene end was trimmed by 3 bases and the J gene end by 9 bases; junction bases not matched to a gene: 4. CDR3 loop: CASSFGTSGVEQFF. The CDR3 nucleotides are TGTGCCAGCAGCTTTGGGACTAGCGGAGTTGAGCAGTTCTTC. The full variable domain, in which reference TRBV7-3 and TRBJ2-1 provide the parts outside the CDR3, is GAGVSQTPSNKVTEKGKYVELRCDPISGHTALYWYRQSLGQGPEFLIYFQGTGAADDSGLPNDRFFAVRPEGSVSTLKIQRTERGDSAVYLCASSFGTSGVEQFFGPGTRLTVL.

V is TRBV28 and J is TRBJ2-3; D may match TRBD1 or TRBD2 (5 bases each). The CDR3 sequence is 15 residues long. Germline CDR1 is MDHEN and CDR2 is SYDVKM. The germline V and J ends were trimmed by 3 bases and 3 bases, with 13 bases remaining between them. The CDR3 DNA sequence: TGTGCCAGCAGTTTCCTTCGGGGCCAGACAGATACGCAGTATTTT. Amino acid sequence: CASSFLRGQTDTQYF.

V usage is TRBV19 and J usage is TRBJ2-1; 12 bases are a match to TRBD2. J gave up 9 bases and V 5 bases, and 8 bases lay outside the gene matches. The CDR3 consists of 15 residues. Germline CDR1 is LNHDA and CDR2 is SQIVND (reference sequence). The CDR3 sequence: CASSRLAGGHGEQFF. The DNA for the CDR3 is TGTGCCAGTAGTCGTCTAGCGGGGGGGCATGGTGAGCAGTTCTTC.

The chain is built from TRBV9 and TRBJ2-1; maybe TRBD1 (6 bases). The CDR3 extends over 14 amino acids. Trimming removed 0 bases from V and 4 bases from J, with 8 bases in between. Germline CDR1 SGDLS, CDR2 YYNGEE. For the CDR3, the DNA is TGTGCCAGCAGCGTAGCTCAGGGGTACAATGAGCAGTTCTTC. It specifies CASSVAQGYNEQFF. The full variable domain, rest sourced from reference TRBV9 and TRBJ2-1, is DSGVTQTPKHLITATGQRVTLRCSPRSGDLSVYWYQQSLDQGLQFLIQYYNGEERAKGNILERFSAQQFPDLHSELNLSSLELGDSALYFCASSVAQGYNEQFFGPGTRLTVL.

The chain uses TRBV19 and TRBJ2-7; the match to TRBD1 covers 8 bases. J gave up 3 bases and V 4 bases, and 2 bases lay outside the gene matches. CDR1 LNHDA and CDR2 SQIVND come from the germline V gene (reference sequence). This CDR3 region has 13 residues. CDR3 amino acids: CASSTDRGYEQYF. For the CDR3, the DNA is TGTGCCAGTAGTACCGACAGGGGCTACGAGCAGTACTTC.

The J gene is TRBJ2-7, the V gene TRBV5-1; 11 bases are a match to TRBD2. Per germline, CDR1 SGHRS and CDR2 YFSETQ. This CDR3 spans 14 amino acids. V gave up 6 bases and J gave up 7 bases; unmatched junction bases: 9. The CDR3 reads CASNRASGRREQYF. The CDR3, as DNA: TGCGCCAGCAATCGGGCTAGCGGGAGGCGGGAGCAGTACTTC.

The chain joins TRBV9 to TRBJ1-1, with no clear D. Trimming stripped 0 bases from V and 0 bases from J, with 6 bases between. This CDR3 region has 14 residues. Per germline, CDR1 SGDLS and CDR2 YYNGEE. CDR3: CASSVAGMNTEAFF. For the CDR3, the DNA is TGTGCCAGCAGCGTAGCGGGCATGAACACTGAAGCTTTCTTT.

This clone showed up just once. The chain has TRBV27 and TRBJ1-4, with a tentative D call TRBD1 (5 bases). The CDR3 is 15 amino acids. Trimming shortened V by 6 bases and J by 4 bases, and 15 bases separated the two germline ends. CDR1 and CDR2 from the germline V gene are MNHEY and SMNVEV (reference sequence). CDR3 nucleotides: TGTGCCAGCAGGGGGCGAGCCCAAAGTAATGAAAAACTGTTTTTT. It is translated as CASRGRAQSNEKLFF.

This chain links TRBV7-9 with TRBJ1-2, with 8 bases aligning to TRBD1. Germline V gene data show CDR1 as SEHNR and CDR2 as FQNEAQ (reference sequence). With V trimmed by 4 bases and J by 5 bases, 9 bases remained unmatched. This CDR3 has 15 residues. As DNA, the CDR3 is TGTGCCAGCAGCTCTCCGACAGGGGCCCGTTATGGCTACACCTTC. It codes for CASSSPTGARYGYTF.

The chain carries TRBV7-8 and TRBJ1-4, with D unclear. CDR1 is SGHVS, CDR2 FQNEAQ, per germline. V shed 5 bases and J shed 8 bases, with 9 bases lying between them. There are 12 residues in the CDR3. DNA of the CDR3: TGTGCCAGCAGCAAAGAGACAGAAAAACTGTTTTTT. Protein product: CASSKETEKLFF.

This clone was seen a few times. This chain joins TRBV5-1 and TRBJ2-7; 16 bases align to TRBD2. V lost 4 bases, J lost 0 bases, and 4 bases stayed unmatched. This CDR3 comprises 17 residues. Germline CDR1 reads SGHRS; CDR2 reads YFSETQ. The CDR3 bases are TGCGCCAGCAGCCCGGGACTAGCGGGGGGGCGCTCCTACGAGCAGTACTTC. It encodes CASSPGLAGGRSYEQYF.

The gene calls are TRBV10-2 and TRBJ1-2; 8 bases match TRBD1. This CDR3 spans 15 amino acids. Looked up from germline, CDR1 is WSHSY and CDR2 is SAAADI. The V and J ends lost 2 bases and 4 bases, in that order; junction bases with no gene match: 6. The CDR3 reads CASSEQGASTYGYTF. For the CDR3, the DNA is TGCGCCAGCAGTGAGCAGGGGGCATCGACCTATGGCTACACCTTC.

In DNA, the CDR3 is TGCGCCAGCAGCTTGGACGTCGGAATGAACACTGAAGCTTTCTTT. Its protein product is CASSLDVGMNTEAFF. The chain joins TRBV5-1 to TRBJ1-1; D remains ambiguous. The CDR3 covers 15 residues. Germline-derived CDR1 and CDR2 are SGHRS and YFSETQ. The V and J ends lost 0 bases and 0 bases respectively, with 9 bases between them.

This rearrangement joins TRBV10-3 to TRBJ1-1; D is ambiguous. The CDR3 runs to 12 residues. V was trimmed by 0 bases and J by 7 bases, leaving 6 bases between them. Germline V gene data show CDR1 as ENHRY and CDR2 as SYGVKD. CDR3 residues: CAISESGSEAFF. The CDR3 nucleotides read TGTGCCATCAGTGAGTCTGGCAGTGAAGCTTTCTTT.

The chain joins TRBV6-5 to TRBJ2-5; D may be TRBD1 (7 bases). Per germline, CDR1 MNHEY and CDR2 SVGAGI. CDR3 length: 14 amino acids. Trimming removed 6 bases from V and 5 bases from J, with 16 bases in between. CDR3 sequence reads: CASSADRAGETQYF. The CDR3 DNA sequence: TGTGCCAGCAGCGCCGACAGGGCGGGGGAGACCCAGTACTTC.

V and J are TRBV10-3 and TRBJ2-7; 9 bases match TRBD2. This CDR3 contains 14 residues. Trimming took 4 bases from V and 2 from J; bases not matched to a gene: 3. CDR1 is ENHRY and CDR2 is SYGVKD in the germline V gene. CDR3: CAISVSGSPYEQYF. The CDR3 region has the DNA TGTGCCATCAGTGTTAGCGGGAGCCCCTACGAGCAGTACTTC.

The CDR3 is CASSLDRSPLHF. CDR3 sequence (DNA): TGCGCCAGCAGCTTGGACCGGTCACCCCTCCACTTT. The rearrangement links TRBV5-1 to TRBJ1-6; no firm D call. The CDR3 has 12 amino acids. Germline-derived CDR1 and CDR2 are SGHRS and YFSETQ. Trimming pared 0 bases from V and 10 bases from J, leaving 5 bases between.

Only one count was recorded for this clone. The chain's CDR3 is CASSAGVVTEAFF. The CDR3 coding sequence is TGTGCCAGCAGTGCAGGGGTGGTCACTGAAGCTTTCTTT. The genes are TRBV2 and TRBJ1-1, with TRBD1 as a possible D gene (6 bases). This CDR3 has 13 residues. Germline lookup yields CDR1 SNHLY and CDR2 FYNNEI. Trimming left V 4 bases short and J 4 bases short, with 10 bases between.

V gene TRBV5-1 combines with J gene TRBJ2-2; no clear D. V dropped 3 bases and J dropped 5 bases, with 11 bases sitting between them. The CDR3 is 14 amino acids. The V gene's germline CDR1 is SGHRS and CDR2 YFSETQ. The CDR3 nucleotides are TGCGCCAGCAGCTATTACTCGGGTACCGGGGAGCTGTTTTTT. Translated: CASSYYSGTGELFF.

The genes are TRBV2 and TRBJ1-2, with 9 bases fitting TRBD1. The V and J ends lost 6 bases and 8 bases, in that order; junction bases with no gene match: 4. Germline V gene lookup returns CDR1 SNHLY and CDR2 FYNNEI. There are 12 residues in the CDR3. CDR3: CASRRQGDGYTF. CDR3 DNA sequence: TGTGCCAGCAGGCGACAGGGGGACGGCTACACCTTC.

The chain carries TRBV14 and TRBJ2-1; D is uncertain. Germline V gives CDR1 SGHDN, CDR2 FVKESK. The CDR3 is 14 residues long. V shed 0 bases and J shed 4 bases, with 7 bases lying between them. In DNA form, the CDR3 reads TGTGCCAGCAGCCAAGATCTCAGTTACAATGAGCAGTTCTTC. Protein sequence: CASSQDLSYNEQFF.

The CDR3 region is CASGLVPPGDGTQYF. The DNA of the CDR3 is TGTGCTAGTGGTTTGGTACCCCCGGGGGACGGGACCCAGTACTTC. The V call is TRBV12-5, the J call TRBJ2-5; D might be TRBD2 (6 bases). Germline assignment: CDR1 LGHNT and CDR2 FRNRAP. This CDR3 has 15 residues. Trimming left V 0 bases short and J 7 bases short, with 15 bases between.

This sequence joins TRBV5-4 and TRBJ2-3; 7 bases map to TRBD2. CDR3 size: 14 residues. The trim removed 5 bases at V and 2 bases at J, leaving 5 bases unmatched. Germline V gene data show CDR1 as SGHNT and CDR2 as YYREEE (reference sequence). CDR3 loop: CASRPAGDTDTQYF. The DNA for the CDR3 is TGTGCCAGCAGACCTGCGGGGGACACAGATACGCAGTATTTT. Filled out from reference TRBV5-4 and TRBJ2-3, the complete variable domain reads ETGVTQSPTHLIKTRGQQVTLRCSSQSGHNTVSWYQQALGQGPQFIFQYYREEENGRGNFPPRFSGLQFPNYSSELNVNALELDDSALYLCASRPAGDTDTQYFGPGTRLTVL.

The rearrangement joins TRBV15 to TRBJ1-1, with a weak D call TRBD1 (5 bases). The ends were cut back, 5 bases at V and 0 bases at J, with 16 bases in the middle. The length of the CDR3 is 16 residues. Germline values: CDR1 LNHNV, CDR2 YYDKDF (reference sequence). This CDR3 is CATSRRGDGVNTEAFF. The CDR3, as DNA: TGTGCCACCAGCCGGCGGGGGGATGGGGTGAACACTGAAGCTTTCTTT.